The 26 T cell receptor beta chains below were found in one sample sequenced in a study of T cells expressing NK-cell markers. Reanalyzing the 5' RACE reads, TCRdb keeps one entry per CDR3 protein, without DNA. This sample lists about 460,000 distinct CDR3 sequences; its ten largest clones have almost 1.5%. The material sequenced was blood T cells: a sorted CD56 or NKG2C T cell subset, CD4+ or CD8+ T cells, or bulk PBMC T cells (not recorded which). The receptors come from a woman aged 50 to 60 in good health.

The V call is TRBV25-1, the J call TRBJ1-4; TCRdb reports TRBD1, a call that lacks DNA to check it against. The CDR3 is made up of 15 amino acids. The germline V gene has CDR1 MGHDK and CDR2 SYGVNS. CDR3 loop: CASSVPGGFNEKLFF.

The chain is built from TRBV6-5 and TRBJ2-2. CDR1 is MNHEY, CDR2 SVGAGI, per germline. CDR3 length: 12 amino acids. This CDR3 is CATSIRTGELFF.

The CDR3 sequence: CASSLYSGSNTGELFF. The chain links TRBV5-5 to TRBJ2-2; the D call of TRBD2 rests on TCRdb alone, since no DNA is present to check it. Germline V CDR1 and CDR2: SGHKS, YYEKEE (reference sequence). This CDR3 is 16 amino acids long.

The chain is built from TRBV5-1 and TRBJ2-6. Germline V gene data show CDR1 as SGHRS and CDR2 as YFSETQ. The CDR3 runs to 17 residues. CDR3 protein: CASSLELLRHRANVLTF.

The V and J genes are TRBV7-9 and TRBJ2-7; TCRdb's D call, TRBD2, is unchecked because there is no DNA. Looked up from germline, CDR1 is SEHNR and CDR2 is FQNEAQ (reference sequence). The CDR3 loop spans 14 amino acids. Here the CDR3 reads CASSLAGREDEQYF.

V and J are TRBV6-2 or TRBV6-3 and TRBJ2-6; without DNA, the TCRdb call of TRBD1 cannot be checked. The V gene's germline CDR1 is MNHEY and CDR2 SVGEGT. The CDR3 is made up of 15 amino acids. CDR3: CASKTGVAGANVLTF.

The chain joins TRBV11-2 to TRBJ1-4; as DNA is missing, the TRBD1 call by TCRdb cannot be tested. The CDR3 has 15 amino acids. Looked up from germline, CDR1 is SGHAT and CDR2 is FQNNGV. The CDR3 spells CASSEAKRGGEKLFF. The entire variable domain, with the rest obtained from reference TRBV11-2 and TRBJ1-4, is as follows: EAGVAQSPRYKIIEKRQSVAFWCNPISGHATLYWYQQILGQGPKLLIQFQNNGVVDDSQLPKDRFSAERLKGVDSTLKIQPAKLEDSAVYLCASSEAKRGGEKLFFGSGTQLSVL.

The gene calls are TRBV6-1 and TRBJ1-1. The CDR3 length is 11 residues. CDR1 MNHNS and CDR2 SASEGT come from the germline V gene. CDR3: CASSPTRSTFF.

This sequence joins TRBV5-1 and TRBJ1-4. The CDR3 sequence is 16 residues long. The germline V gene has CDR1 SGHRS and CDR2 YFSETQ. CDR3 protein: CASSVGLVIPEEKLFF.

The rearrangement uses TRBV12-3 or TRBV12-4 and TRBJ1-2. The CDR3 extends over 14 amino acids. This CDR3 is CASSLYSQAYGYTF.

V gene TRBV6-5 combines with J gene TRBJ2-5; lacking DNA, the TRBD1 call made by TCRdb goes unchecked. This CDR3 spans 13 amino acids. Germline lookup yields CDR1 MNHEY and CDR2 SVGAGI. This CDR3 is CASSSILRGTQYF.

The gene calls are TRBV28 and TRBJ2-3; TCRdb picks TRBD2, but there is no DNA to check that call. Looked up from germline, CDR1 is MDHEN and CDR2 is SYDVKM. The CDR3 sequence is 20 residues long. CDR3 residues: CASSFLWSLAGVNSTDTQYF.

The rearrangement links TRBV5-1 to TRBJ2-3; lacking DNA, the TRBD2 call made by TCRdb goes unchecked. The length of the CDR3 is 17 residues. In germline, CDR1 is SGHRS, CDR2 YFSETQ. The CDR3: CASSQGLAGGLQDTQYF.

V is TRBV3-1 and J is TRBJ2-1; TCRdb calls TRBD1, which cannot be checked without DNA. The CDR3 is 15 amino acids. From germline, CDR1 is LGHDT and CDR2 YNNKEL (reference sequence). The CDR3 protein is CASSLQGLDHNEQFF.

This chain connects TRBV11-3 to TRBJ2-1; TCRdb designates TRBD2, a call that cannot be tested without DNA. Germline loops: CDR1 SGHNT, CDR2 YENEEA. CDR3 length: 19 residues. CDR3 region: CASSLDSADGLPMNNEQFF.

The chain carries TRBV12-3 or TRBV12-4 and TRBJ1-1; TCRdb indicates TRBD1, and absent DNA this call remains unverified. The CDR3 spans 13 residues. The CDR3 loop is CASTLSRGTEAFF.

The rearrangement joins TRBV4-1 to TRBJ2-1; the D gene TCRdb calls, TRBD1, cannot be checked with no DNA. Per germline, CDR1 MGHRA and CDR2 YSYEKL. CDR3 length: 16 residues. This CDR3 reads CASSQGWLRAYNEQFF.

The chain has TRBV5-1 and TRBJ1-1; TCRdb's D gene call, TRBD1, goes unchecked for lack of DNA. The CDR3 length is 16 residues. The V gene's germline CDR1 is SGHRS and CDR2 YFSETQ. The CDR3 region is CASSLITPVVDTEAFF. The whole variable domain, remainder taken from reference TRBV5-1 and TRBJ1-1, is KAGVTQTPRYLIKTRGQQVTLSCSPISGHRSVSWYQQTPGQGLQFLFEYFSETQRNKGNFPGRFSGRQFSNSRSEMNVSTLELGDSALYLCASSLITPVVDTEAFFGQGTRLTVV.

The J gene is TRBJ2-3, the V gene TRBV18; TCRdb's D gene call, TRBD2, goes unchecked for lack of DNA. Germline values: CDR1 KGHSH, CDR2 LQKENI. CDR3 length: 16 residues. CDR3 sequence reads: CASSPTRAGGTDTQYF.

The chain joins TRBV13 to TRBJ1-1; TCRdb picks TRBD1, but there is no DNA to check that call. The CDR3 is made up of 14 amino acids. From germline, CDR1 is PRHDT and CDR2 FYEKMQ (reference sequence). CDR3 in amino acids: CASNNRGSNTESFF.

The chain is built from TRBV28 and TRBJ2-5; checking the TCRdb D call of TRBD2 is not possible without DNA. This CDR3 contains 14 residues. Looked up from germline, CDR1 is MDHEN and CDR2 is SYDVKM. This CDR3 is CASSLLRVGETQYF. Full variable domain (outside the CDR3, taken from reference TRBV28 and TRBJ2-5): DVKVTQSSRYLVKRTGEKVFLECVQDMDHENMFWYRQDPGLGLRLIYFSYDVKMKEKGDIPEGYSVSREKKERFSLILESASTNQTSMYLCASSLLRVGETQYFGPGTRLLVL.

This rearrangement joins TRBV6-1 to TRBJ2-1; TCRdb lists TRBD1, though no DNA is available to test this call. This CDR3 has 14 amino acids. The germline CDR1 and CDR2 sequences are MNHNS and SASEGT. The CDR3 reads CASSENRVGNEQFF.

The chain has TRBV2 and TRBJ2-1; as DNA is missing, the TRBD1 call by TCRdb cannot be tested. The CDR3 totals 14 residues. Germline V gives CDR1 SNHLY, CDR2 FYNNEI. CDR3 region: CATLGQEGENEQFF.

CDR3 residues: CASSWVLAGTGELFF. The chain employs TRBV11-1 and TRBJ2-2; with no DNA, the TCRdb D assignment of TRBD2 cannot be verified. CDR1 is SGHAT and CDR2 is FQDESV in the germline V gene (reference sequence). The CDR3 contains 15 residues.

The rearrangement uses TRBV5-6 and TRBJ2-1; TCRdb names TRBD2, which stays unverified in the absence of DNA. Germline CDR1 reads SGHDT; CDR2 reads YYEEEE. The length of the CDR3 is 16 residues. The CDR3: CASRKGLAGTYNEQFF.

This chain links TRBV5-4 with TRBJ2-1; TCRdb proposes TRBD1, but this gene call is untestable without DNA. Germline-derived CDR1 and CDR2 are SGHNT and YYREEE (reference sequence). This CDR3 has 13 residues. CDR3 loop: CASSLDPFGEQFF.